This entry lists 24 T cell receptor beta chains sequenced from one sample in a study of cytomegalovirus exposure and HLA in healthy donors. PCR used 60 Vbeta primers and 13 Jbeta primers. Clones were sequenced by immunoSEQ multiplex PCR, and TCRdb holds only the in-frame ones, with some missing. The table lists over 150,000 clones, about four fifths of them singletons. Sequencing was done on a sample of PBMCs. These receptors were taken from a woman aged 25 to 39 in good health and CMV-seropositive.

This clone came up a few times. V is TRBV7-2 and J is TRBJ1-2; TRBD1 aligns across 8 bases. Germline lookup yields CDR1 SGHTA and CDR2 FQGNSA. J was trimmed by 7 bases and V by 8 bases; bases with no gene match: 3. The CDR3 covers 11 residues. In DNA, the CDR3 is TGTGCCAGCGGACAGGGAAGTGGCTACACCTTC. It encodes CASGQGSGYTF.

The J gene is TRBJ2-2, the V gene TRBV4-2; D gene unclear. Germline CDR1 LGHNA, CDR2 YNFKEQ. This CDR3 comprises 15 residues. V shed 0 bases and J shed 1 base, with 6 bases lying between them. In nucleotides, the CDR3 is TGTGCCAGCAGCCAAGACGAACAGAACACCGGGGAGCTGTTTTTT. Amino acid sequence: CASSQDEQNTGELFF.

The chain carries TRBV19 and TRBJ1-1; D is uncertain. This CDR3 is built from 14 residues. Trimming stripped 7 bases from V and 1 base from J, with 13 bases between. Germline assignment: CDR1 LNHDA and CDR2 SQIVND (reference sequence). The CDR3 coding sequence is TGTGCCAGTAACCCGAGGCTCTGGAACACTGAAGCTTTCTTT. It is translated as CASNPRLWNTEAFF.

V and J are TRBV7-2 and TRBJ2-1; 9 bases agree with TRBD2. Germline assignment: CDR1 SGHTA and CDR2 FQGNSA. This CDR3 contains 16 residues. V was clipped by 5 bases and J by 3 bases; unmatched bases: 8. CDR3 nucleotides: TGTGCCAGCAGCAAATATAGCGGGGGCCTCTACAATGAGCAGTTCTTC. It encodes CASSKYSGGLYNEQFF.

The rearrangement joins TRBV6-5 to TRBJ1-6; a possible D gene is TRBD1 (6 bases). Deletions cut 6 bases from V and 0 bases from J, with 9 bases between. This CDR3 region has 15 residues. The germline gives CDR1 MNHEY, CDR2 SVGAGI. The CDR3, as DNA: TGTGCCAGCAGCCGAGGGGGCTCCTATAATTCACCCCTCCACTTT. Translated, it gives CASSRGGSYNSPLHF.

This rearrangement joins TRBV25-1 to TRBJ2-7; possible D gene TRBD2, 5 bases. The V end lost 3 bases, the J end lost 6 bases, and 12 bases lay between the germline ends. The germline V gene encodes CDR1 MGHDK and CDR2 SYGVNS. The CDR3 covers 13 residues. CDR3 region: CASSELGRSEQYF. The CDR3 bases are TGTGCCAGCAGTGAGTTGGGGAGATCCGAGCAGTACTTC.

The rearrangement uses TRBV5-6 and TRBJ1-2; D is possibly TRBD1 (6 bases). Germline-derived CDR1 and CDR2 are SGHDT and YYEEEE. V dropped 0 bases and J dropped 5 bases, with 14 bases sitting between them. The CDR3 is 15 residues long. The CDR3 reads CASSLERGLGYGYTF. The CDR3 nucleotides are TGTGCCAGCAGCTTGGAGCGGGGGCTCGGATATGGCTACACCTTC. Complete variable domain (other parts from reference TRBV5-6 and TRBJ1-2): DAGVTQSPTHLIKTRGQQVTLRCSPKSGHDTVSWYQQALGQGPQFIFQYYEEEERQRGNFPDRFSGHQFPNYSSELNVNALLLGDSALYLCASSLERGLGYGYTFGSGTRLTVV.

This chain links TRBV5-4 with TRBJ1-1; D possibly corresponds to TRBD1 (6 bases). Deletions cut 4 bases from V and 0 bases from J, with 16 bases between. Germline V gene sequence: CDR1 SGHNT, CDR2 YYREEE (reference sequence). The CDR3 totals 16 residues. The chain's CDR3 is CASSPLTGTMNTEAFF. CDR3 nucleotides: TGTGCCAGCAGCCCCTTGACAGGAACCATGAACACTGAAGCTTTCTTT.

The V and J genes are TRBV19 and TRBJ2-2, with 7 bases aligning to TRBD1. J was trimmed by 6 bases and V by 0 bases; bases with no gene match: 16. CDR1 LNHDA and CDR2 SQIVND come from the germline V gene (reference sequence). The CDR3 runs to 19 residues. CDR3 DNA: TGTGCCAGTAGTATAGATCGGCTTGGCACAGGGGCTTTCCCCGGGGAGCTGTTTTTT. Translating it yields CASSIDRLGTGAFPGELFF.

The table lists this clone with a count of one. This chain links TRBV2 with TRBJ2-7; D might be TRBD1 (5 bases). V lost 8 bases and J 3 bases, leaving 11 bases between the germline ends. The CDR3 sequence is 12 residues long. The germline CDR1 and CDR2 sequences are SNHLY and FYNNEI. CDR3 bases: TGTGCCAGCGGGCAGGGCCTCTACGAGCAGTACTTC. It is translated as CASGQGLYEQYF.

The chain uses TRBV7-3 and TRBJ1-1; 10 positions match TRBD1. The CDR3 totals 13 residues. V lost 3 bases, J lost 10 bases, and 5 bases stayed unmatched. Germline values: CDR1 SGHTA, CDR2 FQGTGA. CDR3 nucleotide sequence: TGTGCCAGCAGCTTTGACAGGGGGCGTTTAGCTTTCTTT. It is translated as CASSFDRGRLAFF. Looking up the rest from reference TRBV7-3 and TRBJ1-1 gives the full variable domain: GAGVSQTPSNKVTEKGKYVELRCDPISGHTALYWYRQSLGQGPEFLIYFQGTGAADDSGLPNDRFFAVRPEGSVSTLKIQRTERGDSAVYLCASSFDRGRLAFFGQGTRLTVV.

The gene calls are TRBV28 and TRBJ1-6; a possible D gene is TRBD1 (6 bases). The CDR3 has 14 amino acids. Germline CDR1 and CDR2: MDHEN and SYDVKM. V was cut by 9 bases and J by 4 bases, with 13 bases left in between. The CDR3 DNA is TGTGCCAGTGTCCTCCAGGGGTATAATTCACCCCTCCACTTT. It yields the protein CASVLQGYNSPLHF. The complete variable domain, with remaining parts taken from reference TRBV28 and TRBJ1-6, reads DVKVTQSSRYLVKRTGEKVFLECVQDMDHENMFWYRQDPGLGLRLIYFSYDVKMKEKGDIPEGYSVSREKKERFSLILESASTNQTSMYLCASVLQGYNSPLHFGNGTRLTVT.

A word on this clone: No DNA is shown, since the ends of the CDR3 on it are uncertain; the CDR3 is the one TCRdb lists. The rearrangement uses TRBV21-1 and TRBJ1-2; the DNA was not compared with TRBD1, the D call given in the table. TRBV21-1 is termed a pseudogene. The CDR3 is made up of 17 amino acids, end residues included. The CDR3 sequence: CASSKGLVGGGNYGYTF.

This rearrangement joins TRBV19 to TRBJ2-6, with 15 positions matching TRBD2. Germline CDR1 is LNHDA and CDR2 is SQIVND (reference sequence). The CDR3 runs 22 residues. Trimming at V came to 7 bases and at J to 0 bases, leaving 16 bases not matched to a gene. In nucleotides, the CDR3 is TGTGCCAGTACCCCCTCGGGACTAGCGGGGGGTCTACTCCTCTCTGGGGCCAACGTCCTGACTTTC. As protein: CASTPSGLAGGLLLSGANVLTF.

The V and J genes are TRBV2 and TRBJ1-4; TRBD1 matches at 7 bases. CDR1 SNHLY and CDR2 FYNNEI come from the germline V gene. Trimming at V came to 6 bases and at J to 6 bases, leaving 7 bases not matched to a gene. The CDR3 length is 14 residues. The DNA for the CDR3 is TGTGCCAGCAGGTCATTCGGGACAGATGAAAAACTGTTTTTT. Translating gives CASRSFGTDEKLFF.

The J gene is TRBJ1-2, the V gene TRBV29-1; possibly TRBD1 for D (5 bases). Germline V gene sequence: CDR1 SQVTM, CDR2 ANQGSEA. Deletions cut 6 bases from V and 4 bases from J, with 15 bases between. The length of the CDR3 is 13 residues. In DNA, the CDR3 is TGCAGCGTCCGTATTTTCGACAGCTATGGCTACACCTTC. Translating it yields CSVRIFDSYGYTF.

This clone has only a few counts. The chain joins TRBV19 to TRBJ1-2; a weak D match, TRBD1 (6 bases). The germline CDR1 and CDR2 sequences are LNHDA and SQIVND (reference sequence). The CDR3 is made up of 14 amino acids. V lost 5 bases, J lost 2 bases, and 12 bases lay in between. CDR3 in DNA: TGTGCCAGTAGTCTGACCGGGACAAACTATGGCTACACCTTC. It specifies CASSLTGTNYGYTF. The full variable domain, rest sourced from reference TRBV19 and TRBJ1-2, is DGGITQSPKYLFRKEGQNVTLSCEQNLNHDAMYWYRQDPGQGLRLIYYSQIVNDFQKGDIAEGYSVSREKKESFPLTVTSAQKNPTAFYLCASSLTGTNYGYTFGSGTRLTVV.

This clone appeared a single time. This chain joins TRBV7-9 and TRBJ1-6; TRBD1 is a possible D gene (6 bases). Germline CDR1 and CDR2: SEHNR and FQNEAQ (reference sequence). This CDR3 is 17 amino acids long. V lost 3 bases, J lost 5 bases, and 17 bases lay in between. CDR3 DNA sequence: TGTGCCAGCAGCTTCGGCTCAACAGGGAGTCATAATTCACCCCTCCACTTT. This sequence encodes CASSFGSTGSHNSPLHF.

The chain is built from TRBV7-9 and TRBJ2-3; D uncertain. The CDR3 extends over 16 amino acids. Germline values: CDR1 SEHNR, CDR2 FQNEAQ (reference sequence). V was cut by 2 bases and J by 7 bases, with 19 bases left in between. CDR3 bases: TGTGCCAGCAGCTTACTCCTACAGACCCACAGAAATACGCAGTATTTT. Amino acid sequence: CASSLLLQTHRNTQYF.

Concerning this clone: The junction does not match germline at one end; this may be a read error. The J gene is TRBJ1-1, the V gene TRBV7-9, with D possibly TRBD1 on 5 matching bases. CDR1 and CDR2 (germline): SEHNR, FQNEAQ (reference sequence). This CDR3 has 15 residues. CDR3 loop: CSSSSSDTKNTEAFF. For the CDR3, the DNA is TGTTCCAGCAGCTCCTCGGACACGAAGAACACTGAAGCTTTCTTT. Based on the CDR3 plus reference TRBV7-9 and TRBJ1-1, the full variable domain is DTGVSQNPRHKITKRGQNVTFRCDPISEHNRLYWYRQTLGQGPEFLTYFQNEAQLEKSRLLSDRFSAERPKGSFSTLEIQRTEQGDSAMYLCSSSSSDTKNTEAFFGQGTRLTVV.

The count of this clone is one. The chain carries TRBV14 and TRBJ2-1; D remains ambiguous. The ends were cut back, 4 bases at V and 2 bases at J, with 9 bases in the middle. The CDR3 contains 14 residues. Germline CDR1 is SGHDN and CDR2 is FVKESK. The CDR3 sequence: CASSPTNTYNEQFF. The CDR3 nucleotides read TGTGCCAGCAGCCCGACAAACACCTACAATGAGCAGTTCTTC.

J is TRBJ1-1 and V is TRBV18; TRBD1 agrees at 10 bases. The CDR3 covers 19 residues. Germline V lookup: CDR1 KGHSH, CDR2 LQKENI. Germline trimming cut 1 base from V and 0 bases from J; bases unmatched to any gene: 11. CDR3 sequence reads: CASSPLNPGQGTMNTEAFF. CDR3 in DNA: TGTGCCAGCTCACCACTTAACCCGGGACAGGGGACCATGAACACTGAAGCTTTCTTT.

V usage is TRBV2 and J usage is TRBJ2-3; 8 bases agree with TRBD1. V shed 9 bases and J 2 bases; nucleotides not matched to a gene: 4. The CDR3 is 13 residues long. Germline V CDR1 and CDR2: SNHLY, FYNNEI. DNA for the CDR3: TGTGCCAGATCAGGGGGCTTCACAGATACGCAGTATTTT. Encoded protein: CARSGGFTDTQYF.

CDR3 nucleotides: TGTGCTAGTGGTTTGTCGAAACAGGGTTCCGGTGAGCAGTTCTTC. This gives the protein CASGLSKQGSGEQFF. This chain links TRBV12-5 with TRBJ2-1, with a weak D call TRBD1 (6 bases). This CDR3 has 15 amino acids. CDR1 is LGHNT and CDR2 is FRNRAP in the germline V gene. Deletions cut 2 bases from V and 9 bases from J, with 17 bases between.